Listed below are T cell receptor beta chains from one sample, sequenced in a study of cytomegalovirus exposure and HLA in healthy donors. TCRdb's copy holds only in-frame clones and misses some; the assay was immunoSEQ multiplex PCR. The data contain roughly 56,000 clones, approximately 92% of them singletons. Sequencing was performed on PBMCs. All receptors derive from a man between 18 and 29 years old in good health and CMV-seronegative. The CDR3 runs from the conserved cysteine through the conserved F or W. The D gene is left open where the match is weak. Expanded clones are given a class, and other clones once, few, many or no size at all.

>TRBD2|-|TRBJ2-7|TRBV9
TGTGCCAGCAGCGTAGGCCCTAGCGGGGGTTCCTACGAGCAGTACTTC
CASSVGPSGGSYEQYF
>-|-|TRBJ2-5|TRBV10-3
TGTGCCATCAGCCTAACGTTCAACAGGGAAGAGACCCAGTACTTC
CAISLTFNREETQYF
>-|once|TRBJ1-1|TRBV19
TGTGCCAGTACAGAGAACACTGAAGCTTTCTTT
CASTENTEAFF
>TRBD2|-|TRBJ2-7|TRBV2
TGTGCCAGCAGTGAAGTGCTAGCGGTTGACTACGAGCAGTACTTC
CASSEVLAVDYEQYF
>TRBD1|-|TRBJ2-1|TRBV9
TGTGCCAGCAGCGGGGACAGGGGGATGAATGAGCAGTTCTTC
CASSGDRGMNEQFF
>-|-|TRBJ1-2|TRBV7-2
TGTGCCAGCAGCTTTAGCGGACCCTTGTATGGCTACACCTTC
CASSFSGPLYGYTF
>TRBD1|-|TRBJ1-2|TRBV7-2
TGTGCCAGCAGCTTCGGGGACAGGGCGCATGGCTACACCTTC
CASSFGDRAHGYTF
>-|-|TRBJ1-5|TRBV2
TGTGCCAGCAGGGCCCAGGGGAGTAGCAATCAGCCCCAGCATTTT
CASRAQGSSNQPQHF
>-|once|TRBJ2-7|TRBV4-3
TGCGCCAGCAGCCAAGCTTCCGGGACTCCTTCCTACGAGCAGTACTTC
CASSQASGTPSYEQYF
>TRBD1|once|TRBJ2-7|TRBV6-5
TGTGCCAGCGGGGTGACGTGGACAGGGCTGTACTTC
CASGVTWTGLYF
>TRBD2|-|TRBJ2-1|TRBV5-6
TGTGCCAGCAGCTTGGAACTAGCGGGACGCCCCTCCTACAATGAGCAGTTCTTC
CASSLELAGRPSYNEQFF
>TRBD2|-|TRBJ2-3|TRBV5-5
TGTGCCAGCAGCGCGCGTGGTAATACGGCGGGCGGGAGTGTAAGCGATACGCAGTATTTT
CASSARGNTAGGSVSDTQYF
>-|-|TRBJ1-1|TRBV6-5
TGTGCCAGCAGCCCAGGGCCCACTGAAGCTTTCTTT
CASSPGPTEAFF
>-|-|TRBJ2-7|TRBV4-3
TGCGCCAGCAGCCAAGATCAAGTGACCACTAACGAGCAGTACTTC
CASSQDQVTTNEQYF
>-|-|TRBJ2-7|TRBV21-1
TGTGCCAGCAGCCTCCCAAAAGGACAGAGCTCCTACGAGCAGTACTTC
CASSLPKGQSSYEQYF
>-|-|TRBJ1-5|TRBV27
TGTGCCAGCAGGCGAGCAGGGGAGGGGCAGCCCCAGCATTTT
CASRRAGEGQPQHF
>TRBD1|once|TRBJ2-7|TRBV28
TGTGCCAGCAGTTTATCACGGGACAGGCCCCATCCCGAGCAGTACTTC
CASSLSRDRPHPEQYF
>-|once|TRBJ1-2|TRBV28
TGTGCCAGCAGTTTAAGTGGGCAGGGCACGAAAGTAAGGCCCTACACCTTC
CASSLSGQGTKVRPYTF
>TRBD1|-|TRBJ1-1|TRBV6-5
TGTGCCAGCAGTTTAGACCGCAGGGGGAGCGACACTGAAGCTTTCTTT
CASSLDRRGSDTEAFF
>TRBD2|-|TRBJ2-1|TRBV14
TGTGCCAGCAGCCAAGTCACTAGCGGGGGGGCGAGTGAGCAGTTCTTC
CASSQVTSGGASEQFF
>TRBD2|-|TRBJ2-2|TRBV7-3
TGTGCCAGCAGAGGCGGGGGGCAGGACGGGGAGCTGTTTTTT
CASRGGGQDGELFF
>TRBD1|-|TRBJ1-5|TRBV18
TGTGCCAGCTCGCCGGGACAGGGGAATCAGCCCCAGCATTTT
CASSPGQGNQPQHF
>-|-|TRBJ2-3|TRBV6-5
TGTGCCAGCAGTTACCCTGCTGCGGGAGATACGCAGTATTTT
CASSYPAAGDTQYF
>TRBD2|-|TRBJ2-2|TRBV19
TGTGCCACCCTCAGACGAACTAGCGGGCTGAACACCGGGGAGCTGTTTTTT
CATLRRTSGLNTGELFF
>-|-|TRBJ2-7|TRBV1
TGCACCAGCAGCCAAGGGCCGGGACTAGCGGGATTGCCCCCCTACGAGCAGTACTTC
CTSSQGPGLAGLPPYEQYF
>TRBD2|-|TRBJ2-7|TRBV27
TGTGCCAGCAGTTTAGAGGGGACTAGCGGACCCTACGAGCAGTACTTC
CASSLEGTSGPYEQYF
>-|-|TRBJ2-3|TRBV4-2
TGTGCCAGCAGCCGAGGGCAACCCTTCAGCACAGATACGCAGTATTTT
CASSRGQPFSTDTQYF
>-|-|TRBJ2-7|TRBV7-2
TGTGCCAGCAGCCTCGACAGCAGCTCCTACGAGCAGTACTTC
CASSLDSSSYEQYF
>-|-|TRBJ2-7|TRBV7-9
TGTGCCAGCGGCGATAGAGGTTACGAGCAGTACTTC
CASGDRGYEQYF
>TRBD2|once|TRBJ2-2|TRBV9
TGTGCCAGCAGCGTCAGCGGGAGTGGGAACACCGGGGAGCTGTTTTTT
CASSVSGSGNTGELFF
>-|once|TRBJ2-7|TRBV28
TGTGCCAGCAAGGGGCTGAGGAGGGGACCCTCCTACGAGCAGTACTTC
CASKGLRRGPSYEQYF
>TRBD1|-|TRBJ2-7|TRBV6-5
TGTGCCAGCAGTTTGGCTTTCGGGGACAGGGGCTACGAGCAGTACTTC
CASSLAFGDRGYEQYF
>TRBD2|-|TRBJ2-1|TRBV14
TGTGCCAGCAGCCAAGTGCCTGGGACTATCTCTGGGCAGTTCTTC
CASSQVPGTISGQFF
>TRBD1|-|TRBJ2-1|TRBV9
TGTGCCAGCAGCGCCGGGACAGTCAATGAGCAGTTCTTC
CASSAGTVNEQFF
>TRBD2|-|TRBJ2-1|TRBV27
TGTGCCAGCAGTTTTGGGCGGGAGTCCTACAATGAGCAGTTCTTC
CASSFGRESYNEQFF
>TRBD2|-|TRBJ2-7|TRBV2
TGTGCCAGCAGGGGGGGGGATAGCGGGGAGCCCCCGCAGTACTTC
CASRGGDSGEPPQYF
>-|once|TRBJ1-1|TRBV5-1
TGCGCCAGCAGCTTGAACAGGGCGGTAACTGAAGCTTTCTTT
CASSLNRAVTEAFF
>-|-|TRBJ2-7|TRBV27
TGTGCCAGCAGCCTATCGGGGAACCTTCTAGGGCCCGAGCAGTACTTC
CASSLSGNLLGPEQYF
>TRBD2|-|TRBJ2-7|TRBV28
TGTGCCAGCAGTTTCTCAGCGGGAGGGCGGGACGAGCAGTACTTC
CASSFSAGGRDEQYF
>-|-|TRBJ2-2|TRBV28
TGTGCCAGCAGTTTATTAAATGAGGCGACCACCGGGGAGCTGTTTTTT
CASSLLNEATTGELFF
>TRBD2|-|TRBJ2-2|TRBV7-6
TGTGCCAGCAGCTTTGGGACTAGCGGGATAAAAGTCACCGGGGAGCTGTTTTTT
CASSFGTSGIKVTGELFF